This T cell receptor beta chain originates from a study of blood T cells in healthy people across ages. General observations from the study: Per million T cells, the diversity of TCR beta decreased roughly linearly as age advanced. Higher diversity, along with more naive CD4+ cells, distinguished long-lived donors from aged donors.

With regard to this clonotype: Its antigen is not known.

The germline gives CDR1 LGHDT, CDR2 YNNKEL (reference sequence). Trimming at V came to 3 bases and at J to 6 bases, leaving 4 bases not matched to a gene. CDR3 length: 15 residues. Alongside a J-beta primer mix, a sample-barcoded 5' primer served in a second PCR lasting 7 to 11 cycles. MiXCR was run by TCRdb on the 5' RACE reads, yielding one entry per CDR3 protein. This sample has about 1.6 million distinct CDR3 sequences, with about 31% found just once. Aged about 6 to 95, donors were systemically healthy Caucasians from Russia. V usage is TRBV3-1 and J usage is TRBJ1-5; 11 bases map to TRBD1. Material: blood. This receptor was obtained from a young woman in good health. The CDR3 sequence: CASSHGTGGVQPQHF. CDR3 sequence (DNA): TGTGCCAGCAGCCACGGGACAGGGGGAGTTCAGCCCCAGCATTTT.